This record concerns one T cell receptor beta chain sequence. This clonotype was picked up many times. Its binding antigen is unknown. Per-base quality was not reported, and no clone a single base away is much larger than it. The time point label, as the study defines it: longitudinal time-point 3. Unsorted PBMC libraries were generated from 2 million PBMCs stored in RNAlater at -80 °C until RNA extraction. Peripheral blood was subjected to Ficoll-Hypaque density gradient centrifugation to isolate PBMCs, which were then cryopreserved in liquid nitrogen. This sample stems from a study of neurological immune-mediated disorders (dated by TCRdb to the late 2010s). For context, the study as a whole: The study compared peripheral blood TCR-beta repertoires of HTLV-I-associated myelopathy (HAM/TSP) patients, multiple sclerosis patients and healthy controls using UMI-based sequencing. The 106 TCR-beta libraries covered PBMC samples along with longitudinal samples, technical triplicates, and paired sorted CD4+ and CD8+ T-cell subsets. Each longitudinal HAM/TSP and healthy donor was sampled at 3 time-points spaced at roughly 3-40 month intervals. The cohort was made up of around 70 subjects, consisting of 15 or so HAM/TSP patients, around 35 multiple sclerosis patients and about 20 healthy controls. Paper-wide results and their limitations: TCR clonal expansion was highest in HAM/TSP patients and lowest in MS patients, with MS patients falling below even healthy controls. No identical CDR3 amino acid sequences were shared among expanded clones across subjects, suggesting private TCR-beta repertoires in all groups.

Its CDR3 holds 18 amino acids, cysteine through phenylalanine. Only the CDR3 DNA stays, 54 bases, in frame from base 1. CDR1 and CDR2 are read off the germline V gene as SGHRS and YFSETQ. The germline V end is reduced by 3 bases and the J end by 2 bases; junction bases left unmatched: 16. cDNA was synthesized by template-switch 5'RACE using a primer with a 10-nucleotide random unique molecular identifier that tagged each TCR transcript. Every sequencing run yielded over 170 million TCR-beta sequences covering 15-18 subjects. The RNeasy kit was used to extract total RNA. Using the KAPA Real-time Library Amplification kit, TCR-beta VDJ regions were amplified with primers for the TCR constant region and the 5'RACE anchor. Sample indexes and Illumina adaptors were added in a first PCR, after which library yield was increased in a second PCR. After Ampure bead purification, the roughly 650 bp TCR product was size-selected on a 2% E-gel SizeSelection system. Before pooling, libraries had their quality checked on a Bioanalyzer, their concentration measured with Qubit, and their quantity determined with the Kapa Library Quantification kit. An Illumina HiSeq 2500 sequenced the libraries paired-end 2 x 150 bp. To increase sequence diversity, about 24-32% phiX was spiked into each library pool. The paper's processing steps were these. Quality-filtered reads were processed with the UMI-based MiGEC pipeline, which removed over 90% of raw TCR sequences during error correction. IMGT germline references were used for aligning VDJ genes, and each clonotype was defined as a unique CDR3 amino acid sequence together with its V-J genes. Clonal expansion, Shannon diversity and CDR3 relatedness (CalcPairwiseDistances, ClusterSamples) were evaluated with VDJtools, and phylogenetic trees were built with CLCbio workbench. Expanded clones were defined as having at least 8 unique UMIs, based on coefficient-of-variation modelling across technical triplicates. In TCRdb, the public reads were trimmed at Q25 with fastp and aligned with MiXCR, with productive beta chains retained. Each entry is one CDR3 protein sequence, shown with its most common DNA and genes. TCRdb, not the authors, supplied the V and J calls. The table for this sample lists roughly 100,000 distinct CDR3 sequences; less than 14% of them were counted only once. The top ten constitute about 3% of the sample.

Sequencing was performed on PBMCs. The chain couples TRBV5-1 to TRBJ2-7; 8 of the junction bases match TRBD1. This receptor was obtained from a female donor with HTLV-1-associated myelopathy (HAM/TSP). The CDR3 loop reads CASSWTVTRMGQAYEQYF. The DNA sequence follows: TGCGCCAGCAGCTGGACGGTTACCAGAATGGGACAGGCCTACGAGCAGTACTTC.